This paragraph reports one T cell receptor beta chain. The antigen remains unidentified. From germline, CDR1 is MNHEY and CDR2 SVGAGI. Trimming pared 0 bases from V and 2 bases from J, leaving 7 bases between. This CDR3 is 14 amino acids long. Amplification used 60 Vbeta primers and 13 Jbeta primers. Repertoires were generated with immunoSEQ multiplex PCR, while TCRdb's copy carries only in-frame clones and drops some. The sample table sets out under 130,000 clones. This specimen comes from a study of cytomegalovirus exposure and HLA in healthy donors. As for the study in general: When 350 to 400 donors were genotyped, roughly 80% of them were found to fall in the Caucasian-associated ancestry cluster. Study-level results: Presence/absence analyses rested on an assumption that sequencing depth was roughly uniform across donors.

The gene calls are TRBV6-5 and TRBJ1-2; D not resolved. The specimen was PBMCs. The clonotype comes from a man aged 45-65 years in good health and CMV-seronegative. The DNA for the CDR3 is TGTGCCAGCAGTTACTCGTCGGAGAACTATGGCTACACCTTC. Amino acid sequence: CASSYSSENYGYTF.